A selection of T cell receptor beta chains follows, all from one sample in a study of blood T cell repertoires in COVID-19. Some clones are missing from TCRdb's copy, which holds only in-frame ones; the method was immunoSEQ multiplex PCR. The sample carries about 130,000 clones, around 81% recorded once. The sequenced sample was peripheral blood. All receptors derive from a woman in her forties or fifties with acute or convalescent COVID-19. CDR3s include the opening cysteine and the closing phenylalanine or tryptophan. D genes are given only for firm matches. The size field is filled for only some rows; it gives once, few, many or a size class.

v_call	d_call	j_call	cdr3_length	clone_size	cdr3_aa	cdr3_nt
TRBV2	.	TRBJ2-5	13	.	CASSTREGETQYF	TGTGCCAGCAGTACACGGGAAGGAGAGACCCAGTACTTC
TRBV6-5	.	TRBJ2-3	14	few	CASDFSPNPDTQYF	TGTGCCAGCGACTTTTCCCCTAACCCCGATACGCAGTATTTT
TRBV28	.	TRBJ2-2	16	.	CASSPREGVGTGELFF	TGTGCCAGCAGTCCCCGCGAGGGAGTCGGTACCGGGGAGCTGTTTTTT
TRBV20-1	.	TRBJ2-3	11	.	CSAIINRAQYF	TGCAGTGCGATAATAAACAGGGCGCAGTATTTT
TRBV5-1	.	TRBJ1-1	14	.	CASSLREGVTEAFF	TGCGCCAGCAGCTTAAGGGAGGGAGTCACTGAAGCTTTCTTT
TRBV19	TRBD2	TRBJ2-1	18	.	CASSIPRALAGEYNEQFF	TGTGCCAGTAGTATACCCCGCGCCCTAGCGGGGGAGTACAATGAGCAGTTCTTC
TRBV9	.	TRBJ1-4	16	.	CASSQEGLGTNEKLFF	TGTGCCAGCAGCCAAGAGGGTCTGGGTACTAATGAAAAACTGTTTTTT
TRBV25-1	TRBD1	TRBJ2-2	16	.	CASSSTGALYTGELFF	TGTGCCAGCAGCTCTACAGGGGCATTATACACCGGGGAGCTGTTTTTT
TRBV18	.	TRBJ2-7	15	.	CASSPGDISSYEQYF	TGTGCCAGCTCACCCGGGGACATCAGCTCCTACGAGCAGTACTTC
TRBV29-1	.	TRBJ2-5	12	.	CSVIAQQETQYF	TGCAGCGTTATCGCTCAGCAAGAGACCCAGTACTTC
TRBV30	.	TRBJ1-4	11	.	CAWTDRGKLFF	TGTGCCTGGACTGACCGAGGAAAACTGTTTTTT
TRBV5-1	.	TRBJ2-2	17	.	CASSFLSTMINTGELFF	TGCGCCAGCAGCTTTCTGTCGACAATGATCAACACCGGGGAGCTGTTTTTT
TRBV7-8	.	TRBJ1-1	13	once	CASSPVRNTEAFF	TGTGCCAGCAGCCCCGTTAGGAACACTGAAGCTTTCTTT
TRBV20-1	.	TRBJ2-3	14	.	CSASSQIRTDTQYF	TGCAGTGCTAGTTCTCAGATCCGCACAGATACGCAGTATTTT
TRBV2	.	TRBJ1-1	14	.	CASSVEKGGTEAFF	TGTGCCAGCAGTGTAGAAAAAGGAGGGACTGAAGCTTTCTTT
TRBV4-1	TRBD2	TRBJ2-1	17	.	CASSQSPTSGRVDEQFF	TGCGCCAGCAGCCAATCTCCGACTAGCGGGAGGGTCGATGAGCAGTTCTTC
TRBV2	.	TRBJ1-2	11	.	CASSAGSGYTF	TGTGCCAGCAGTGCAGGGTCAGGCTACACCTTC
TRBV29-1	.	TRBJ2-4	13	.	CSVGRDRGNIQYF	TGCAGCGTTGGGCGCGACCGCGGAAACATTCAGTACTTC
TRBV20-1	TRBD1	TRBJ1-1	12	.	CSASQGATEAFF	TGCAGTGCTAGTCAGGGGGCTACTGAAGCTTTCTTT
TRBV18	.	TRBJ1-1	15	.	CASSPSGTRNTEAFF	TGTGCCAGCTCACCATCCGGGACAAGAAACACTGAAGCTTTCTTT
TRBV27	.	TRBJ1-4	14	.	CASKSLATNEKLFF	TGTGCCAGCAAGAGTCTCGCAACTAATGAAAAACTGTTTTTT
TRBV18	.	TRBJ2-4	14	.	CASSPTDTKNIQYF	TGTGCCAGCTCCCCCACTGACACCAAAAACATTCAGTACTTC
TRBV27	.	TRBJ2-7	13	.	CASSREGRDEQYF	TGTGCCAGCAGTCGCGAGGGTCGGGACGAGCAGTACTTC
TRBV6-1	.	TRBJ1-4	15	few	CASSEAGGTNEKLFF	TGTGCCAGCAGTGAAGCCGGGGGTACTAATGAAAAACTGTTTTTT
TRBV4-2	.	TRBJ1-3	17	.	CASSPSAVTSSGNTIYF	TGTGCCAGCAGCCCGTCCGCCGTGACAAGCTCTGGAAACACCATATATTTT
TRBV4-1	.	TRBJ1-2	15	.	CASSQLHTPNYGYTF	TGCGCCAGCAGCCAACTCCACACACCTAACTATGGCTACACCTTC
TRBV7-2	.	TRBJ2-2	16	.	CASSTHRVSNTGELFF	TGTGCCAGCAGCACCCACAGGGTGTCCAACACCGGGGAGCTGTTTTTT
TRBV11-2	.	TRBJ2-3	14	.	CASSLILGTDTQYF	TGTGCCAGCAGCCTAATCCTAGGCACAGATACGCAGTATTTT
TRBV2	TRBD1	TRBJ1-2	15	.	CATRQGLNLNYGYTF	TGTGCCACCCGACAGGGTTTGAACTTAAACTATGGCTACACCTTC
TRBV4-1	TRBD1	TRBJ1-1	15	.	CASSSGTGGGTEAFF	TGCGCCAGCAGTAGTGGAACAGGGGGCGGAACTGAAGCTTTCTTT
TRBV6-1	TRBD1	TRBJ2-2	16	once	CASSERLNRGTGELFF	TGTGCCAGCAGTGAGCGACTAAACAGGGGCACCGGGGAGCTGTTTTTT
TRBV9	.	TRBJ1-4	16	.	CASSASGQMRNEKLFF	TGTGCCAGCAGCGCCTCAGGACAGATGAGGAATGAAAAACTGTTTTTT
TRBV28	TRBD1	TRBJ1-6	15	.	CASSLGGQANSPLHF	TGTGCCAGCAGTTTGGGGGGACAGGCGAATTCACCCCTCCACTTT
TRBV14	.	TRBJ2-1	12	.	CASSQSDNEQFF	TGTGCCAGCAGCCAATCGGACAATGAGCAGTTCTTC
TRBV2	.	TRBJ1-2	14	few	CASTGMGLAYGYTF	TGTGCCAGCACCGGGATGGGTCTGGCCTATGGCTACACCTTC
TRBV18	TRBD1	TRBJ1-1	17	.	CASSPRTGGRVNTEAFF	TGTGCCAGCTCACCAAGAACAGGGGGCCGCGTGAACACTGAAGCTTTCTTT